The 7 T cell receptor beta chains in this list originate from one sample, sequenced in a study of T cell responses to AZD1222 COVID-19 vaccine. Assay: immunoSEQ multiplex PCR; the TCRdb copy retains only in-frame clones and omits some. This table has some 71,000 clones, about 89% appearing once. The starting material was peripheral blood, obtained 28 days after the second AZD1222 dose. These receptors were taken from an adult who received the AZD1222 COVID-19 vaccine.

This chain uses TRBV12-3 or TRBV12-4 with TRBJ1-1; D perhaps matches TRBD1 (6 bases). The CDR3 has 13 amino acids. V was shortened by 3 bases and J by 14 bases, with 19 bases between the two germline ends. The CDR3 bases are TGTGCCAGCAGTTTCCCACGGGGGGCGGACCAATTCTTT. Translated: CASSFPRGADQFF.

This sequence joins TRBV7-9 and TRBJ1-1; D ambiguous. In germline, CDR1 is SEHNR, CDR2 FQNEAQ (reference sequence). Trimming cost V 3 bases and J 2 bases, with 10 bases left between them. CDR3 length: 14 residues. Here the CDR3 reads CASSLVGKNTEAFF. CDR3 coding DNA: TGTGCCAGCAGCTTGGTGGGGAAAAACACTGAAGCTTTCTTT.

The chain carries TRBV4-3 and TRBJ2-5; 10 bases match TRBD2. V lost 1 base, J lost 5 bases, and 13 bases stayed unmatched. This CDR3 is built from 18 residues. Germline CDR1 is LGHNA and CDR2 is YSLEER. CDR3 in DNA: TGCGCCAGCAGCCAAGTCGTAGCGGGAGGCCCGGAGTTGGAGACCCAGTACTTC. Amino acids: CASSQVVAGGPELETQYF.

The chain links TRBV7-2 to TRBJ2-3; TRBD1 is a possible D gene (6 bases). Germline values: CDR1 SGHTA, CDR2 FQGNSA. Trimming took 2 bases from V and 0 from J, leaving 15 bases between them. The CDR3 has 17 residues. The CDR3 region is CASSLRLYGTSTDTQYF. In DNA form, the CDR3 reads TGTGCCAGCAGCTTAAGATTGTACGGGACAAGCACAGATACGCAGTATTTT.

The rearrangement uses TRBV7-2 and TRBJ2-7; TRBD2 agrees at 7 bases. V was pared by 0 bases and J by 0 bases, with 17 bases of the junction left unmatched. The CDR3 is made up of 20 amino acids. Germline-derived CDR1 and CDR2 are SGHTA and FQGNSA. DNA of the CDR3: TGTGCCAGCAGCTTAGCCATTGTACGTCCCACTAGCGCCACCTCCTACGAGCAGTACTTC. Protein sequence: CASSLAIVRPTSATSYEQYF.

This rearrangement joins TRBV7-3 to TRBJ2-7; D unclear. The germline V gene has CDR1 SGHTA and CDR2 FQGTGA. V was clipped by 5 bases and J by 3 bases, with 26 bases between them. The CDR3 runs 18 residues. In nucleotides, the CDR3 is TGTGCCAGCAGCGTATTGATAGTCTCAGGCGAAACCTTCTACGAGCAGTACTTC. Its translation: CASSVLIVSGETFYEQYF.

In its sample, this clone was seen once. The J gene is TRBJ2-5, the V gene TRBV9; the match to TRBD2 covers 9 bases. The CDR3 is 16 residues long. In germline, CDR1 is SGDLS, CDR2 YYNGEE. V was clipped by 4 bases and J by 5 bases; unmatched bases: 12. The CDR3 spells CASSSPRGGQAETQYF. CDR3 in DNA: TGTGCCAGCAGCTCCCCGCGGGGGGGCCAAGCGGAGACCCAGTACTTC. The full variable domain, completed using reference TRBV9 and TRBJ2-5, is DSGVTQTPKHLITATGQRVTLRCSPRSGDLSVYWYQQSLDQGLQFLIQYYNGEERAKGNILERFSAQQFPDLHSELNLSSLELGDSALYFCASSSPRGGQAETQYFGPGTRLLVL.